Listed below are T cell receptor beta chains from one sample, sequenced in a study of blood T cell repertoires in COVID-19. Using immunoSEQ multiplex PCR, the repertoire was profiled, and TCRdb retains in-frame clones only, with some absent. This sample carries 290,000 or so clones, about 93% of them seen once, and the ten largest clones take 0.95% to 1.3%. The sample taken for sequencing was PBMCs or T cells enriched from blood (not recorded which). The receptors here all came from a woman in her 30s who had recovered from COVID-19. Both conserved end residues are part of each CDR3. A D gene is named only where the DNA matches it firmly. The size entry is marked missing in some rows and otherwise reads once, few, many or a size class.

TRBJ2-7 TRBV19 NA NA CASSKGFGISYEQYF TGTGCCAGTAGTAAAGGGTTCGGGATCTCCTACGAGCAGTACTTC
TRBJ2-3 TRBV7-9 NA NA CASSLAASGSTDTQYF TGTGCCAGCAGCTTAGCCGCCTCAGGGAGCACAGATACGCAGTATTTT
TRBJ2-6 TRBV4-3 NA NA CASSQAPGSAGANVLTF TGCGCCAGCAGCCAAGCCCCCGGGAGTGCTGGGGCCAACGTCCTGACTTTC
TRBJ2-3 TRBV9 NA TRBD2 CASSASGRMGTDTQYF TGTGCCAGCAGCGCTAGCGGGAGGATGGGGACAGATACGCAGTATTTT
TRBJ2-1 TRBV28 NA NA CASSTLERERHEQFF TGTGCCAGCAGTACTCTAGAACGGGAGCGGCATGAGCAGTTCTTC
TRBJ2-7 TRBV28 NA TRBD1 CASSLGGTGGYEQYF TGTGCCAGCAGTTTAGGGGGGACAGGAGGATACGAGCAGTACTTC
TRBJ2-5 TRBV3-1/TRBV3-2 NA TRBD2 CASSGRTRQETQYF TGTGCCAGCAGTGGCAGGACTAGACAAGAGACCCAGTACTTC
TRBJ1-4 TRBV11-3 NA NA CASSLGQGNEKLFF TGTGCCAGCAGCTTAGGCCAGGGAAATGAAAAACTGTTTTTT
TRBJ2-7 TRBV28 few TRBD2 CASSFRTGGPYEQYF TGTGCCAGCAGTTTCCGAACGGGAGGGCCCTACGAGCAGTACTTC
TRBJ2-3 TRBV5-8 NA TRBD2 CATAASGGDTQYF TGTGCCACCGCAGCTTCGGGGGGAGATACGCAGTATTTT
TRBJ2-2 TRBV7-3 NA NA CASSPDRSPGELFF TGTGCCAGCAGCCCCGACAGGTCTCCCGGGGAGCTGTTTTTT
TRBJ1-2 TRBV9 NA TRBD1 CASTRADRGRGVYYGYTF TGTGCCAGCACCCGAGCGGACAGGGGGCGCGGGGTGTACTATGGCTACACCTTC
TRBJ2-1 TRBV5-1 NA TRBD1 CASSFGTGLNEQFF TGCGCCAGCAGCTTTGGGACAGGGTTGAATGAGCAGTTCTTC
TRBJ1-2 TRBV28 NA NA CASSSARGYYGYTF TGTGCCAGCAGTTCTGCCAGGGGTTACTATGGCTACACCTTC
TRBJ2-3 TRBV7-8 NA NA CASSLSHKSTDTQYF TGTGCCAGCAGCTTATCCCACAAGAGCACAGATACGCAGTATTTT
TRBJ2-3 TRBV18 NA TRBD1 CASSPGTGGRDTQYF TGTGCCAGCTCGCCCGGGACAGGGGGAAGAGATACGCAGTATTTT
TRBJ2-4 TRBV15 NA TRBD1 CATSSVIGQGLTKNIQYF TGTGCCACCAGCAGTGTTATCGGACAGGGGCTAACCAAAAACATTCAGTACTTC
TRBJ2-3 TRBV27 NA TRBD2 CASSPIAGGETQYF TGTGCCAGCAGCCCTATAGCGGGAGGGGAAACGCAGTATTTT
TRBJ2-3 TRBV7-9 NA NA CASRRVQDTQYF TGTGCCAGCAGGAGGGTTCAAGATACGCAGTATTTT
TRBJ2-7 TRBV27 NA NA CASYRDTSYEQYF TGTGCCAGCTACCGGGACACCTCCTACGAGCAGTACTTC
TRBJ2-7 TRBV7-5 few NA CARSFFSGLVYEQYF TGTGCCAGAAGCTTTTTTAGCGGACTAGTCTACGAGCAGTACTTC
TRBJ1-5 TRBV19 NA TRBD1 CASSTTGVPQPQHF TGTGCCAGTAGCACCACAGGGGTTCCTCAGCCCCAGCATTTT
TRBJ1-2 TRBV27 NA TRBD1 CASSEDRRLYGYTF TGTGCCAGCAGCGAGGACAGGCGACTCTATGGCTACACCTTC
TRBJ2-3 TRBV6-6 NA NA CASSLGTTSTDTQYF TGTGCCAGCAGTCTCGGGACAACTAGCACAGATACGCAGTATTTT
TRBJ2-3 TRBV7-3 NA TRBD2 CASSPGTSRRTDTQYF TGTGCCAGCAGCCCCGGGACTAGCCGACGCACAGATACGCAGTATTTT
TRBJ1-6 TRBV30 NA TRBD1 CAGKDRDNSPLHF TGTGCCGGGAAGGACAGGGACAATTCACCCCTCCACTTT
TRBJ2-1 TRBV7-2 once TRBD1 CASSGSKHRDRNYNEQFF TGTGCCAGCAGCGGATCTAAGCACCGGGACAGGAACTACAATGAGCAGTTCTTC
TRBJ2-1 TRBV9 once NA CASSVLSGAGPSRNEQFF TGTGCCAGCAGCGTTCTATCCGGAGCGGGCCCGTCCCGCAATGAGCAGTTCTTC
TRBJ1-5 TRBV2 few NA CASSGGQLNNQPQHF TGTGCCAGCAGTGGAGGACAGTTAAACAATCAGCCCCAGCATTTT
TRBJ2-7 TRBV7-9 few TRBD2 CASSGAGGIYEQYF TGTGCCAGCAGCGGAGCGGGAGGCATCTACGAGCAGTACTTC
TRBJ2-1 TRBV19 NA TRBD2 CASSIGAGGPIGNEQFF TGTGCCAGTAGTATCGGTGCGGGAGGGCCGATTGGCAATGAGCAGTTCTTC
TRBJ2-1 TRBV11-2 NA NA CASSSLQGSQYNEQFF TGTGCCAGCAGCTCACTACAGGGAAGCCAGTACAATGAGCAGTTCTTC
TRBJ2-1 TRBV25-1 NA TRBD2 CASLGLAGVEQFF TGTGCCAGCTTGGGACTAGCGGGAGTTGAGCAGTTCTTC
TRBJ2-7 TRBV10-3 NA NA CAIRSGNIYEQYF TGTGCCATCAGAAGCGGAAATATCTACGAGCAGTACTTC
TRBJ2-1 TRBV28 NA TRBD1 CASSLGQGVHEQFF TGTGCCAGCAGTTTGGGACAGGGGGTGCATGAGCAGTTCTTC
TRBJ2-4 TRBV4-1 once TRBD2 CASSQVGEGLAGVRNIQYF TGCGCCAGCAGCCAAGTGGGGGAGGGCCTAGCGGGAGTTCGAAACATTCAGTACTTC
TRBJ1-1 TRBV6-5 few NA CASSFRQENTEAFF TGTGCCAGCAGTTTCAGACAGGAGAACACTGAAGCTTTCTTT
TRBJ2-2 TRBV9 NA NA CASSPMDSIPVMFF TGTGCCAGCAGCCCTATGGACTCAATCCCGGTGATGTTTTTT
TRBJ2-7 TRBV10-1 NA NA CASSALLTGEQYF TGCGCCAGCAGTGCCCTACTTACTGGCGAGCAGTACTTC
TRBJ1-5 TRBV6-5 NA TRBD1 CASKTGKEQPQHF TGTGCCAGCAAGACAGGGAAGGAACAGCCCCAGCATTTT
TRBJ1-5 TRBV19 NA NA CASSKGQTGPYNQPQHF TGTGCCAGTAGTAAAGGACAGACCGGGCCTTATAATCAGCCCCAGCATTTT
TRBJ1-5 TRBV7-9 NA NA CASSLGVAGVQPQHF TGTGCCAGCAGCTTAGGGGTGGCAGGGGTTCAGCCCCAGCATTTT
TRBJ1-1 TRBV12-3/TRBV12-4 NA NA CASSLGVAFF TGTGCCAGCAGTTTGGGAGTAGCTTTCTTT
TRBJ2-7 TRBV28 NA TRBD1 CASSLADRVSSYEQYF TGTGCCAGCAGTTTAGCCGACAGGGTAAGCTCCTACGAGCAGTACTTC
TRBJ2-1 TRBV10-3 NA NA CAISESRTAPSSYNEQFF TGTGCCATCAGTGAGTCAAGGACAGCGCCAAGCTCCTACAATGAGCAGTTCTTC
TRBJ2-6 TRBV11-2 NA TRBD1 CASSSRRTGGFSGANVLTF TGTGCCAGCAGCTCCCGGAGGACAGGGGGCTTCTCTGGGGCCAACGTCCTGACTTTC
TRBJ2-5 TRBV6-5 NA NA CASSLWGDQETQYF TGTGCCAGCAGTTTGTGGGGGGACCAAGAGACCCAGTACTTC
TRBJ1-4 TRBV5-4 NA TRBD1 CASSLGQGRTNEKLFF TGTGCCAGCAGCTTAGGACAGGGACGAACTAATGAAAAACTGTTTTTT
TRBJ2-7 TRBV6-1 NA NA CASSEVRGSEQYF TGTGCCAGCAGTGAAGTACGCGGGTCCGAGCAGTACTTC
TRBJ2-3 TRBV28 few TRBD2 CASSLLAGGGTDTQYF TGTGCCAGCAGTTTATTAGCGGGAGGCGGCACAGATACGCAGTATTTT
TRBJ2-3 TRBV6-1 many TRBD1 CASSETGAGSDTQYF TGTGCCAGCAGTGAGACAGGGGCGGGATCAGATACGCAGTATTTT
TRBJ2-7 TRBV3-1/TRBV3-2 NA TRBD2 CASSQSGLEVSGYEQYF TGTGCCAGCAGCCAATCGGGACTAGAGGTATCGGGCTACGAGCAGTACTTC
TRBJ2-2 TRBV9 NA NA CASSVVGGRTGELFF TGTGCCAGCAGCGTAGTAGGAGGGCGGACCGGGGAGCTGTTTTTT
TRBJ2-2 TRBV7-3 NA NA CASSPRGAASTGELFF TGTGCCAGCAGCCCCCGGGGGGCAGCATCTACCGGGGAGCTGTTTTTT
TRBJ1-2 TRBV6-2/TRBV6-3 NA NA CASSTDGSLGALYGYTF TGTGCCAGCAGCACCGACGGATCCTTAGGGGCCCTGTATGGCTACACCTTC